This is a list of T cell receptor beta chains from one sample in a study of shared clonotypes between healthy human individuals. Libraries were prepared by immunoSEQ multiplex PCR; TCRdb keeps only in-frame clonotypes and omits some of them. The sample lists a few million clones, approximately 95% seen once, with 0.35% to 0.5% in the top ten. The sample was naive CD4+ T cells from PBMCs. These receptors all come from a man younger than 30 in good health. Some clones in this sample may be carry-over from other donors' samples. Each CDR3 is given with its conserved first and last residue.

>TRBV18
CASSPRKGGTEAFF
>TRBV28
CASTPRWGPTTDTQYF
>TRBV7-9
CASSLAGGREQYF
>TRBV7-3
CASSPAGEGEQFF
>TRBV10-3
CAISERGTAGANVLTF
>TRBV28
CASSLSNGYEQYF
>TRBV7-9
CASSLGARRDQRSGNTIYF
>TRBV5-1
CASSSGQASYGYTF
>TRBV5-8
CASSIGVDNEQFF
>TRBV9
CASSGTVAGGLSGELFF
>TRBV5-1
CASSLHRYETQYF
>TRBV19
CASSGLAGSNEQFF
>TRBV7-2
CASSFSITGELFF
>TRBV11-2
CASSSGLRQPQHF
>TRBV5-1
CASSLAFKGRSSYEQYF
>TRBV4-1
CASSQSGFEQYF
>TRBV14
CASSPLGLAGITDTQYF
>TRBV18
CASSPPGTNRAQYF
>TRBV6-6
CASTSRETQYF
>TRBV1
CTSSQDLFNRGGTGGVDEKLFF
>TRBV2
CARTGGNGNTIYF
>TRBV5-8
CASSLRERTNEKLFF
>TRBV19
CASSPTSGREPSRGTQYF
>TRBV28
CAGARHGYGYTF
>TRBV9
CASSVAGRAIQETQYF
>TRBV18
CASSRNLAVNNEQFF
>TRBV4-3
CASSQDRGPSGSLETQYF
>TRBV7-9
CASSLGTGGANEKLFF
>TRBV10-3
CAISRDIGNTIYF
>TRBV5-1
CASSLPSRDFPGANVLTF
>TRBV5-5
CASSLVVGTNLGEQYF
>TRBV7-2
CASSSRLREGTQYF
>TRBV6-6
CASSRERSYEQYF
>TRBV27
CASSLFNRGELFF
>TRBV28
CASSEQGRYGYTF
>TRBV28
CASSDNTQYF
>TRBV4-1
CASSQAAAWRPQHF
>TRBV25-1
CASLKIPGNTIYF
>TRBV29-1
CSVVGGETQYF
>TRBV2
CARRYDGTEAFF
>TRBV7-2
CASSLGPPGGEQYF